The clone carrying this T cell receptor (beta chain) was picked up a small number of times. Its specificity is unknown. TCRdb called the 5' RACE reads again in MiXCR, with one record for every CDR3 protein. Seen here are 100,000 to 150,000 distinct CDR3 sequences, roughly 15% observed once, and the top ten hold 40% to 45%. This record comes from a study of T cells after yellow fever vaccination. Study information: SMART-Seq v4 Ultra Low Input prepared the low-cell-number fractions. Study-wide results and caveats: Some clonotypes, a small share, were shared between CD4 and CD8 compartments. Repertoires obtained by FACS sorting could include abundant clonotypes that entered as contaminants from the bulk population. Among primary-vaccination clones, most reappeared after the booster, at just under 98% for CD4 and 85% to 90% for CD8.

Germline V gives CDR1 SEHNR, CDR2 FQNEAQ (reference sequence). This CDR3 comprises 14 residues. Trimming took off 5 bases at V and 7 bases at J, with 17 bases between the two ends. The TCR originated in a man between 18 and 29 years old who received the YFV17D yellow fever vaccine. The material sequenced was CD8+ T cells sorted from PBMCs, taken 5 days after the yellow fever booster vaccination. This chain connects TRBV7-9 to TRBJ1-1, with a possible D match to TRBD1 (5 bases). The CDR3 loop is CASSPLGTGYEAFF. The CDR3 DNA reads TGTGCCAGCAGCCCGCTGGGGACGGGCTATGAAGCTTTCTTT.